The text below deals with one T cell receptor (beta chain). Antigen specificity is unknown. This record belongs to a study of OX40 agonist ivuxolimab in advanced cancers. TCRdb's copy holds only in-frame clones and misses some; the assay was immunoSEQ multiplex PCR. The repertoire includes around 69,000 clones, 88% of them detected once, and around 2.7% sits in the top ten. The CDR3 runs 16 residues. Deletions cut 0 bases from V and 4 bases from J, with 15 bases between. Germline values: CDR1 MNHEY, CDR2 SVGAGI. Broader study findings: Researchers did not establish what antigens the expanded peripheral T cells target. Circulating CD4+ and CD8+ T cells showed clonal expansion by week 6 at 0.1 to 3.0 mg/kg. Expanded clones were, on average, more numerous in CD8+ T cells than in CD4+.

This chain links TRBV6-5 with TRBJ1-1; D ambiguous. Specimen: CD4+ or CD8+ T cells sorted from blood, collected in a trial of the OX40 agonist ivuxolimab. The sequence was obtained from an adult with an advanced solid tumor such as melanoma, head and neck, liver or kidney cancer. The DNA of the CDR3 is TGTGCCAGCAGTTACTCGTATCGGGTAGAGCGCACTGAAGCTTTCTTT. The encoded protein is CASSYSYRVERTEAFF.